Listed below are T cell receptor beta chains from one sample, sequenced in a study of T cells after yellow fever vaccination. Via MiXCR, TCRdb re-called the 5' RACE reads, giving one row per CDR3 protein. The sample yields nearly 70,000 distinct CDR3 sequences, approximately 7% seen once. The sequences come from CD8+ T cells sorted from PBMCs, collected roughly 47 days after the first yellow fever vaccination. All receptors derive from a man aged 18 to 29 who received the YFV17D yellow fever vaccine. The CDR3 runs from the conserved cysteine through the conserved F or W. The order of the fields is V gene, clone size, D gene, J gene, CDR3 DNA, CDR3 protein. A D gene is named only where the DNA matches it firmly. Size is stated for part of the rows, as once, few or many counts, or as a class when the clone is expanded.

TRBV7-8	few	NA	TRBJ2-3	TGTGCCAGCAGCCCGAAGGGGGGCGTACATACGCAGTATTTT	CASSPKGGVHTQYF
TRBV6-5	few	NA	TRBJ1-1	TGTGCCAGCAGTTACTCGGTAAAGGCTGAAGCTTTCTTT	CASSYSVKAEAFF
TRBV27	many	NA	TRBJ1-5	TGTGCCAGCAGCCGGAGGTACAATCAGCCCCAGCATTTT	CASSRRYNQPQHF
TRBV5-1	many	NA	TRBJ2-2	TGCGCCAGCAGCTTAAGTTCGAACACCGGGGAGCTGTTTTTT	CASSLSSNTGELFF
TRBV6-1	NA	NA	TRBJ2-4	TGTGCCAGCAGTGCGACCGGCTCGGTCATTCAGTACTTC	CASSATGSVIQYF
TRBV20-1	NA	NA	TRBJ2-7	TGCAGTGCTAGCACGGGACGGACCTACGAGCAGTACTTC	CSASTGRTYEQYF
TRBV11-1	many	TRBD2	TRBJ2-1	TGTGCCAGCAGCTTACTAGCGGGGGGCTCTAGTTCCTCCTACAATGAGCAGTTCTTC	CASSLLAGGSSSSYNEQFF
TRBV9	many	NA	TRBJ2-2	TGTGCCAGCAGCGCCCTTTCGGGCAGCAACACCGGGGAGCTGTTTTTT	CASSALSGSNTGELFF
TRBV4-1	many	NA	TRBJ2-1	TGCGCCAGCAGCCAGTCCGGGGGGCCCAATGAGCAGTTCTTC	CASSQSGGPNEQFF
TRBV5-1	many	NA	TRBJ2-2	TGCGCCAGCAGCGAAGTGAGAAACACCGGGGAGCTGTTTTTT	CASSEVRNTGELFF
TRBV5-6	NA	NA	TRBJ1-1	TGTGCCAGCAGCTTGGTAGGGAGCACTGAAGCTTTCTTT	CASSLVGSTEAFF
TRBV19	few	TRBD2	TRBJ2-1	TGTGCCAGTAGTGCAGCGGGGGGGCACAATGAGCAGTTCTTC	CASSAAGGHNEQFF
TRBV5-1	few	NA	TRBJ1-2	TGCGCCAGCAGCTCGTTATTTGACAGGAACTATGGCTACACCTTC	CASSSLFDRNYGYTF
TRBV5-1	few	NA	TRBJ2-7	TGCGCCAGCACCCCTCGGGGAAGCCCTCACGAGCAGTACTTC	CASTPRGSPHEQYF
TRBV6-5	many	TRBD1	TRBJ1-6	TGTGCCAGCAGAGCGACAGGGAACAATTCACCCCTCCACTTT	CASRATGNNSPLHF
TRBV20-1	few	NA	TRBJ2-7	TGCAGTGCTAGTTGGGGCCAAACGAGCTCCTACGAGCAGTACTTC	CSASWGQTSSYEQYF
TRBV4-1	many	TRBD1	TRBJ2-2	TGCGCCAGCAGCCAAACCTCCGGGACAGGGGGTTTCGGGGAGCTGTTTTTT	CASSQTSGTGGFGELFF
TRBV5-6	NA	TRBD1	TRBJ1-6	TGTGCCAGCAGCTTGGGACAGGGAAGTTCACCCCTCCACTTT	CASSLGQGSSPLHF
TRBV7-9	NA	TRBD2	TRBJ2-7	TGTGCCAGCAGCCTCGGGACTAGCGGCGCTTTCGAGCAGTACTTC	CASSLGTSGAFEQYF
TRBV7-2	NA	TRBD2	TRBJ2-1	TGTGCCAGCAGCGACCGGGGACTAGACTACAATGAGCAGTTCTTC	CASSDRGLDYNEQFF
TRBV7-8	NA	NA	TRBJ2-6	TGTGCCAGCAAGCCAGGGTGGGCAGGAACGTGGATCTCTGGGGCCAACGTCCTGACTTTC	CASKPGWAGTWISGANVLTF
TRBV9	many	NA	TRBJ2-2	TGTGCCAGCAGCGGGGGGGCATTGGCCGGGGAGCTGTTTTTT	CASSGGALAGELFF
TRBV9	few	TRBD1	TRBJ1-2	TGTGCCAGCAGCGCAAGGACAGGGAGGTTTGGCTACACCTTC	CASSARTGRFGYTF
TRBV11-2	many	TRBD2	TRBJ2-5	TGTGCCAGCAGCTACGCGAGGACTAGCGGGGGGATCCAAGAGACCCAGTACTTC	CASSYARTSGGIQETQYF
TRBV4-3	few	TRBD1	TRBJ2-1	TGCGCCAGCAGCCAAGGACAGGGGGCGCTTAATGAGCAGTTCTTC	CASSQGQGALNEQFF
TRBV6-5	NA	NA	TRBJ2-5	TGTGCCAGCAATTCGGAGGGGGGCGAGACCCAGTACTTC	CASNSEGGETQYF
TRBV12-3/TRBV12-4	NA	NA	TRBJ1-5	TGTGCCAGCAGTCGTTTCAATCAGCCCCAGCATTTT	CASSRFNQPQHF
TRBV14	many	TRBD2	TRBJ2-5	TGTGCCAGCAGCCAAGAGCTGTTAGCGGGGGCCATCCAAGAGACCCAGTACTTC	CASSQELLAGAIQETQYF
TRBV7-9	NA	NA	TRBJ1-1	TGTGCCAGCAGCCACTTCACTTACAACACTGAAGCTTTCTTT	CASSHFTYNTEAFF
TRBV28	many	NA	TRBJ2-3	TGTGCCAGCAGTCCACGAGAAGACGATACGCAGTATTTT	CASSPREDDTQYF
TRBV5-1	NA	NA	TRBJ2-3	TGCGCCAGCAGCTTGTCAGGGCCAGATACGCAGTATTTT	CASSLSGPDTQYF